This T cell receptor beta chain was sequenced for a study of cytomegalovirus exposure and HLA in healthy donors. With regard to this clone: Antigen unknown.

All the people who gave samples were healthy bone marrow donors. The V gene lost 0 bases and the J gene lost 6 bases, with 8 bases spanning the gap. Germline CDR1 and CDR2: MNHEY and SMNVEV (reference sequence). CDR3 length: 13 residues. The PCR employed 60 Vbeta primers together with 13 Jbeta primers. Repertoires were generated with immunoSEQ multiplex PCR, while TCRdb's copy carries only in-frame clones and drops some. This table holds 150,000 or so clones, over 60% found once. Whole-study results and caveats: Follow-up analysis found HLA locus-dependent TCR association rates, highest for DRB1 and lowest for HLA-C. Beyond CMV serostatus, there was no information to go on about immune exposure. The study flagged about 150 TCR beta chains as cytomegalovirus-associated.

The sequenced material came from PBMCs. The genes are TRBV27 and TRBJ1-1; no reliable D call. This clonotype was sampled from a woman aged 18-29 years in good health and CMV-seronegative. CDR3 sequence (DNA): TGTGCCAGCAGTTTATCAGAGAGATCTGAAGCTTTCTTT. It encodes CASSLSERSEAFF.